This T cell receptor (beta chain) is from a study of blood T cell repertoires in COVID-19. Across the study: From the United States, Italy and Spain came samples of acute and convalescent COVID-19. PBMCs, B-cell-depleted T cells, or T cells were the source of the cDNA or gDNA that made up the material.

Methods used by the authors: Scientists estimated how many nucleated cells there were by amplifying reference gene primers. Clones were read by immunoSEQ multiplex PCR, and TCRdb kept only the in-frame ones, dropping some. V, J and clone size derive from that table, while D and trimming were established from the DNA sequence. This table has some 80,000 clones, approximately 90% appearing once. Seattle patients were enrolled during active infection and followed longitudinally. Trimming took off 3 bases at V and 5 bases at J, with 13 bases between the two ends. From germline, CDR1 is MNHEY and CDR2 SVGAGI. This CDR3 comprises 14 residues.

The genes are TRBV6-5 and TRBJ1-1; perhaps TRBD1 as D (5 bases). The source material was peripheral blood. The sequence came from a man aged 50 to 60 with COVID-19, enrolled during active disease. Written as DNA, the CDR3 is TGTGCCAGCAGTTATTTCCAGGAGGGGACTGAAGCTTTCTTT. It codes for CASSYFQEGTEAFF.